This T cell receptor (beta chain) was identified during a study of blood T cell repertoires in COVID-19. Overall study: Acute and convalescent COVID-19 specimens originated in the United States, Italy and Spain. Nucleic acid was either cDNA or gDNA, and it came from T cells, B-cell-depleted T cells, or PBMCs.

Original data processing: Reference gene primer amplification gave nucleated cell count estimates. Libraries were prepared by immunoSEQ multiplex PCR; TCRdb keeps only in-frame clonotypes and omits some of them. Clonal size and the V and J genes are those of that table, whereas D and trimming came from the DNA. Here the sample spans 15,000 to 20,000 clones, under 90% being singletons. Trimming took off 0 bases at V and 4 bases at J, with 16 bases between the two ends. Germline CDR1 SQVTM, CDR2 ANQGSEA. This CDR3 has 15 amino acids. What was sequenced was peripheral blood. This sequence was found in a human donor in a cohort sampled during active COVID-19. The chain links TRBV29-1 to TRBJ2-7, with D possibly TRBD2 on 6 matching bases. The DNA of the CDR3 is TGCAGCGTTGAAGATCAGGAGACGGGGGAATACGAGCAGTACTTC. It encodes CSVEDQETGEYEQYF.